These 32 T cell receptor beta chains came from one sample sequenced in a study of vaccination and CD4 T cells after COVID-19. Sequencing of cultured CD4+ T cell DNA used the Oncomine TCR Beta short-read assay. TCRdb redid the calling of the PCR reads with MiXCR, one entry per CDR3 protein. The sample records some 14,000 distinct CDR3 sequences, 41% being singletons. Documented treatment: roughly nine-day PBMC culture with coronavirus spike peptide pools or control peptides (ViraFEST assay). Their specific antigens are unknown. The sample was CD4+ T cells from blood, cultured in vitro, taken after SARS-CoV-2 vaccination. Receptor source: a human donor who had recovered from COVID-19.

The chain is built from TRBV20-1 and TRBJ2-5, with TRBD2 matching over 10 bases. The CDR3 is 14 residues long. Losses at the gene ends were 5 bases for V and 5 bases for J; bases not matched to a gene: 8. Germline CDR1 is DFQATT and CDR2 is SNEGSKA (reference sequence). The CDR3 is CSAFPGTSVETQYF. The CDR3 DNA reads as TGCAGTGCTTTTCCCGGGACTAGCGTCGAGACCCAGTACTTC.

The chain links TRBV7-2 to TRBJ1-1, with 11 bases matching TRBD1. The germline V gene has CDR1 SGHTA and CDR2 FQGNSA. This CDR3 spans 16 amino acids. V shed 5 bases and J 5 bases; nucleotides not matched to a gene: 10. CDR3 sequence: CASSLGTGGRGTEAFF. The CDR3 DNA follows: TGTGCCAGCAGCCTAGGGACAGGGGGAAGAGGAACTGAAGCTTTCTTT.

This clonotype was seen a handful of times. Here the CDR3 reads CASSYMQGAQPQHF. The CDR3 nucleotides read TGTGCCAGCAGTTATATGCAGGGGGCTCAGCCCCAGCATTTT. The rearrangement uses TRBV6-2 or TRBV6-3 and TRBJ1-5, with TRBD1 identical over 8 bases. CDR1 is MNHEY and CDR2 is SVGEGT in the germline V gene. CDR3 length: 14 amino acids. V lost 3 bases to trimming and J lost 6 bases; unmatched junction nucleotides: 4.

CDR3 in amino acids: CASSFQQGQPQHF. Here the CDR3 DNA reads TGTGCCAGCAGCTTTCAGCAAGGTCAGCCCCAGCATTTT. The chain links TRBV7-2 to TRBJ1-5; D unclear. Germline V gene sequence: CDR1 SGHTA, CDR2 FQGNSA. The CDR3 is made up of 13 amino acids. V was clipped by 3 bases and J by 6 bases, with 9 bases between them.

The rearrangement uses TRBV7-2 and TRBJ1-5; 8 bases are a match to TRBD1. V dropped 3 bases and J dropped 5; count of bases not matched to a gene: 6. The germline V gene encodes CDR1 SGHTA and CDR2 FQGNSA. The CDR3 totals 15 residues. CDR3 DNA: TGTGCCAGCAGCTTTAAGACAGGGGACGATCAGCCCCAGCATTTT. Translation gives CASSFKTGDDQPQHF.

The chain combines TRBV12-3 or TRBV12-4 with TRBJ1-5; 7 nucleotides match TRBD1. After removal of 5 bases from V and 2 bases from J, the junction contained 3 bases not matched to a gene. CDR3 length: 14 amino acids. CDR3 DNA sequence: TGTGCCAGCAGTGGACAGGTGGGCAATCAGCCCCAGCATTTT. Its translation is CASSGQVGNQPQHF.

On this clonotype itself: Without the conserved terminal phenylalanine or tryptophan, this CDR3 likely stems from a read error. The chain carries TRBV20-1 and TRBJ2-7; tentative D call: TRBD1 (6 bases). The CDR3 extends over 14 amino acids. Germline loops: CDR1 DFQATT, CDR2 SNEGSKA (reference sequence). The V gene lost 0 bases and the J gene lost 4 bases, with 13 bases spanning the gap. The CDR3 nucleotides are TGCAGTGCTAGAGATCAGGGGCAGAAGTACGAGCAGTACCTC. The encoded protein is CSARDQGQKYEQYL.

The chain links TRBV6-5 to TRBJ2-5; 7 bases are a match to TRBD1. CDR3 size: 15 residues. With V trimmed by 4 bases and J by 2 bases, 7 bases remained unmatched. Per germline, CDR1 MNHEY and CDR2 SVGAGI. The CDR3 DNA reads as TGTGCCAGCAGTTTCAGACAGGGAAAACAAGAGACCCAGTACTTC. Translation: CASSFRQGKQETQYF.

This clonotype was recorded a few times. V is TRBV7-3 and J is TRBJ2-3; TRBD2 might be the D (6 bases). Germline V gene lookup returns CDR1 SGHTA and CDR2 FQGTGA. This CDR3 contains 14 residues. With 1 base removed from V and 8 bases from J, the gap between germline ends came to 13 bases. The chain's CDR3 is CASSLSSGGGTQYF. The CDR3 coding sequence is TGTGCCAGCAGCTTAAGTTCCGGGGGAGGTACGCAGTATTTT.

A few counts support this clonotype. J is TRBJ2-7 and V is TRBV7-2, with 7 bases matching TRBD1. The CDR3 covers 14 residues. The germline V gene encodes CDR1 SGHTA and CDR2 FQGNSA. The V segment lost 4 bases and the J segment 5 bases; nucleotides outside the gene matches: 8. The CDR3 loop reads CASSSDRERNEQYF. For the CDR3, the DNA is TGTGCCAGCAGCTCCGACAGGGAAAGGAACGAGCAGTACTTC.

V is TRBV5-1 and J is TRBJ1-1; the D is unclear. The V gene's germline CDR1 is SGHRS and CDR2 YFSETQ. V lost 4 bases and J lost 5, with 15 bases in between. This CDR3 has 14 residues. CDR3 region: CASSPTTGETEAFF. The CDR3 coding sequence is TGCGCCAGCAGCCCGACTACGGGTGAGACTGAAGCTTTCTTT.

This clonotype was observed a handful of times. V usage is TRBV2 and J usage is TRBJ2-5; 12 bases are shared with TRBD2. CDR1 and CDR2 (germline): SNHLY, FYNNEI. With 6 bases clipped from V and 1 base from J, the junction kept 6 bases outside the gene matches. This CDR3 contains 16 residues. The chain's CDR3 is CASSAGTSGPQETQYF. Written as DNA, the CDR3 is TGTGCCAGCAGCGCCGGGACTAGCGGGCCCCAAGAGACCCAGTACTTC.

This clonotype was counted between two and nine times. The chain employs TRBV19 and TRBJ1-1; no firm D call. Trimming pared 2 bases from V and 4 bases from J, leaving 5 bases between. The CDR3 consists of 12 residues. Germline values: CDR1 LNHDA, CDR2 SQIVND (reference sequence). In nucleotides, the CDR3 is TGTGCCAGTAGTATATCTCGCACTGAAGCTTTCTTT. Encoded protein: CASSISRTEAFF.

This clonotype was counted between two and nine times. The V and J genes are TRBV20-1 and TRBJ2-3, with D unclear. V lost 3 bases, J lost 5 bases, and 9 bases lay in between. CDR3 size: 12 residues. Per germline, CDR1 DFQATT and CDR2 SNEGSKA (reference sequence). The CDR3: CSASPTVDTQYF. The CDR3 DNA follows: TGCAGTGCTAGCCCTACGGTAGATACGCAGTATTTT.

This clonotype was recorded only once. This chain joins TRBV4-3 and TRBJ1-2; D gene uncertain. The V end was cut by 0 bases, the J end by 0 bases, with 8 bases between. The germline V gene has CDR1 LGHNA and CDR2 YSLEER. CDR3 size: 15 residues. CDR3 sequence reads: CASSQDGGANYGYTF. CDR3 nucleotides: TGCGCCAGCAGCCAAGATGGCGGAGCTAACTATGGCTACACCTTC.

This chain links TRBV5-1 with TRBJ2-7, with 11 positions matching TRBD2. The CDR3 totals 14 residues. The V segment lost 5 bases and the J segment 6 bases; nucleotides outside the gene matches: 7. Looked up from germline, CDR1 is SGHRS and CDR2 is YFSETQ. The CDR3 DNA sequence: TGCGCCAGCAGTCTAGCGGGAGGTTCTGGCGAGCAGTACTTC. Translating gives CASSLAGGSGEQYF. Full variable domain (outside the CDR3, taken from reference TRBV5-1 and TRBJ2-7): KAGVTQTPRYLIKTRGQQVTLSCSPISGHRSVSWYQQTPGQGLQFLFEYFSETQRNKGNFPGRFSGRQFSNSRSEMNVSTLELGDSALYLCASSLAGGSGEQYFGPGTRLTVT.

The chain is built from TRBV27 and TRBJ2-1, with 8 bases identical to TRBD1. The V gene's germline CDR1 is MNHEY and CDR2 SMNVEV (reference sequence). The CDR3 has 14 amino acids. Unmatched junction bases numbered 4, after V lost 5 bases and J lost 4 bases. The DNA for the CDR3 is TGTGCCAGCAGTCCAGGGACAGGTTACAATGAGCAGTTCTTC. The encoded protein is CASSPGTGYNEQFF.

The CDR3 here is CASSLDRDNEAFF. CDR3 in DNA: TGTGCCAGCAGCTTAGACAGGGACAATGAAGCTTTCTTT. The gene calls are TRBV11-2 and TRBJ1-1; D is perhaps TRBD1 (6 bases). This CDR3 is 13 amino acids long. The V gene's germline CDR1 is SGHAT and CDR2 FQNNGV. Between the trimmed V and J ends, which lost 0 bases and 7 bases, there was a span of 9 bases.

V usage is TRBV7-2 and J usage is TRBJ1-4, with D unresolved. The CDR3 is 13 residues long. The V gene's germline CDR1 is SGHTA and CDR2 FQGNSA. The germline V and J ends were trimmed by 8 bases and 7 bases, with 14 bases remaining between them. The CDR3 nucleotides are TGTGCCAGCCGCCCGGGGTCGGTTGAAAAACTGTTTTTT. Encoded protein: CASRPGSVEKLFF.

This clonotype was observed a few times. The CDR3 is CASSPLAGANTGELFF. In nucleotides, the CDR3 is TGTGCCAGCAGCCCACTAGCGGGAGCGAACACCGGGGAGCTGTTTTTT. The V and J genes are TRBV7-6 and TRBJ2-2, with 11 positions matching TRBD2. The CDR3 is 16 amino acids. The germline gives CDR1 SGHVS, CDR2 FNYEAQ. Trimming cost V 5 bases and J 0 bases; bases outside gene matches: 2.

This clonotype appeared once. The chain uses TRBV6-5 and TRBJ2-1; TRBD2 matches at 12 bases. The CDR3 covers 19 residues. V lost 0 bases to trimming and J lost 6 bases; unmatched junction nucleotides: 12. Per the germline V gene, CDR1 is MNHEY and CDR2 is SVGAGI. CDR3 loop: CASSYSGASGRALGNEQFF. The CDR3 DNA is TGTGCCAGCAGTTACTCTGGGGCTAGCGGGAGGGCCTTAGGCAATGAGCAGTTCTTC.

This clonotype was detected only once. V gene TRBV20-1 combines with J gene TRBJ2-3; D is perhaps TRBD1 (6 bases). The germline V gene encodes CDR1 DFQATT and CDR2 SNEGSKA (reference sequence). This CDR3 is 14 amino acids long. Trimming removed 5 bases at V and 1 base at J, with 13 bases between. The CDR3 sequence is CSALGAIGTDTQYF. The CDR3 DNA reads as TGCAGTGCTTTGGGGGCGATCGGCACAGATACGCAGTATTTT.

This clonotype was seen more than once but under ten times. The chain links TRBV10-3 to TRBJ1-2, with D unclear. The V gene lost 2 bases and the J gene lost 4 bases, with 20 bases spanning the gap. The CDR3 loop spans 17 amino acids. From germline, CDR1 is ENHRY and CDR2 SYGVKD. The CDR3 DNA is TGTGCCATCAGTGAGGCCAAGACCACTAATGAGGCCTATGGCTACACCTTC. Translating it yields CAISEAKTTNEAYGYTF.

V gene TRBV19 combines with J gene TRBJ1-2, with 7 bases identical to TRBD1. The CDR3 runs to 12 residues. V lost 8 bases and J lost 8; bases outside the gene matches: 8. CDR1 LNHDA and CDR2 SQIVND come from the germline V gene (reference sequence). CDR3 region: CASSRGREGYTF. Here the CDR3 DNA reads TGTGCCAGTTCCAGGGGGAGAGAGGGCTACACCTTC.

The J gene is TRBJ1-5, the V gene TRBV19; D not resolved. The CDR3 has 16 amino acids. In germline, CDR1 is LNHDA, CDR2 SQIVND (reference sequence). The V and J ends lost 0 bases and 8 bases respectively, with 17 bases between them. Here the CDR3 DNA reads TGTGCCAGTAGTATAGATTCAGTATTTACGGGTGAGCCCCAGCATTTT. It is translated as CASSIDSVFTGEPQHF. The whole variable domain, remainder taken from reference TRBV19 and TRBJ1-5, is DGGITQSPKYLFRKEGQNVTLSCEQNLNHDAMYWYRQDPGQGLRLIYYSQIVNDFQKGDIAEGYSVSREKKESFPLTVTSAQKNPTAFYLCASSIDSVFTGEPQHFGDGTRLSIL.

This clonotype showed up just a few times. The chain uses TRBV27 and TRBJ1-5; no reliable D call. From germline, CDR1 is MNHEY and CDR2 SMNVEV (reference sequence). Between the trimmed V and J ends, which lost 6 bases and 4 bases, there was a span of 13 bases. This CDR3 contains 14 residues. CDR3 DNA sequence: TGTGCCAGCAGCTCCGACGGAAATAATCAGCCCCAGCATTTT. It yields the protein CASSSDGNNQPQHF.

The chain recombines TRBV20-1 with TRBJ1-5; D is undetermined. V lost 5 bases and J lost 4, with 15 bases in between. This CDR3 is built from 14 residues. Germline V gene data show CDR1 as DFQATT and CDR2 as SNEGSKA (reference sequence). The CDR3 DNA follows: TGCAGTGCTTCAACCGAGCTTCTAAATCAGCCCCAGCATTTT. Amino acids: CSASTELLNQPQHF.

The chain combines TRBV10-2 with TRBJ1-2; 8 bases agree with TRBD1. The length of the CDR3 is 16 residues. The germline gives CDR1 WSHSY, CDR2 SAAADI. Unmatched junction bases numbered 8, after V lost 3 bases and J lost 2 bases. This CDR3 reads CASSDRPGTGNYGYTF. The CDR3 nucleotides are TGCGCCAGCAGTGACAGACCCGGGACAGGCAACTATGGCTACACCTTC.

This sequence joins TRBV5-4 and TRBJ1-1, with D tentatively TRBD1 (5 bases). V was trimmed by 0 bases and J by 1 base, leaving 13 bases between them. The CDR3 runs to 16 residues. The V gene's germline CDR1 is SGHNT and CDR2 YYREEE (reference sequence). The CDR3 is CASSLASIGGNTEAFF. CDR3 coding DNA: TGTGCCAGCAGCTTGGCTTCTATCGGGGGGAACACTGAAGCTTTCTTT.

This clonotype was counted a few times. This chain links TRBV20-1 with TRBJ1-2; unclear D gene. The V end was cut by 5 bases, the J end by 0 bases, with 16 bases between. Germline CDR1 is DFQATT and CDR2 is SNEGSKA (reference sequence). The CDR3 extends over 15 amino acids. CDR3 loop: CSALDPLGANYGYTF. In DNA form, the CDR3 reads TGCAGTGCTTTGGATCCCTTGGGAGCTAACTATGGCTACACCTTC.

V gene TRBV5-4 combines with J gene TRBJ2-5, with a possible D match to TRBD2 (6 bases). Trimming left V 7 bases short and J 2 bases short, with 15 bases between. Germline CDR1 SGHNT, CDR2 YYREEE (reference sequence). CDR3 length equals 14 residues. The CDR3 spells CASAPGGRQETQYF. DNA of the CDR3: TGTGCCAGCGCTCCCGGGGGACGGCAAGAGACCCAGTACTTC.

V gene TRBV7-9 combines with J gene TRBJ1-1, with a tentative D call TRBD1 (6 bases). The germline V and J ends were trimmed by 3 bases and 8 bases, with 25 bases remaining between them. The CDR3 extends over 17 amino acids. Germline CDR1 is SEHNR and CDR2 is FQNEAQ (reference sequence). CDR3 loop: CASSFLPPGGIDREAFF. The DNA for the CDR3 is TGTGCCAGCAGCTTCTTGCCCCCAGGAGGGATAGACAGGGAAGCTTTCTTT. Full variable domain (rest looked up from reference TRBV7-9 and TRBJ1-1): DTGVSQNPRHKITKRGQNVTFRCDPISEHNRLYWYRQTLGQGPEFLTYFQNEAQLEKSRLLSDRFSAERPKGSFSTLEIQRTEQGDSAMYLCASSFLPPGGIDREAFFGQGTRLTVV.